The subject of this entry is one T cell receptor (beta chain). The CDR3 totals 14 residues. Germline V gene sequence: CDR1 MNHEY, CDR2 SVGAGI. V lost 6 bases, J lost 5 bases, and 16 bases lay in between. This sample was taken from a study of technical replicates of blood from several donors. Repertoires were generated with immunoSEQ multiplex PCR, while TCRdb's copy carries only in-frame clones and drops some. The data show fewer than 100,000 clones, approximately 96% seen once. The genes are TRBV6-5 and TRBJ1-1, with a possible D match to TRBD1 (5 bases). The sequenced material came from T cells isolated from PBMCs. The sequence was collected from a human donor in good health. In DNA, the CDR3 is TGTGCCAGCAGGCTACAGGTTGTGGGGACTGAAGCTTTCTTT. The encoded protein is CASRLQVVGTEAFF.